Following are 2 T cell receptor beta chains from one sample sequenced in a study of blood T cell repertoires in COVID-19 (dated by TCRdb to 2018 to 2020). Library prep was done by the immunoSEQ multiplex PCR assay. Held by TCRdb, this immuneACCESS table contains in-frame sequences only and omits some clones. Under half of the omission traces to an unresolved V gene where checked; the cause of the rest is unknown. This sample is represented by approximately 130,000 clones; 85% to 90% of them were singletons. The ten largest clones capture less than 30% of the sample. Material: peripheral blood. All receptors come from a man between 70 and 80 years old with active or convalescent COVID-19.

The chain carries TRBV28 and TRBJ2-3, with 9 nucleotides matching TRBD1. Trimming removed 6 bases from V and 3 bases from J; junction bases left unmatched: 10. The CDR3 runs 16 residues. CDR1 and CDR2 (germline): MDHEN, SYDVKM. The CDR3 protein is CASSRDRAPNTDTQYF. CDR3 bases: TGTGCCAGCAGCCGGGACAGGGCCCCGAATACAGATACGCAGTATTTT.

V gene TRBV10-3 combines with J gene TRBJ1-1; no firm D call. From germline, CDR1 is ENHRY and CDR2 SYGVKD. This CDR3 has 12 amino acids. Trimming removed 6 bases from V and 4 bases from J, with 9 bases in between. The DNA for the CDR3 is TGTGCCATCAGCCTAGTTGGCACTGAAGCTTTCTTT. Translated, it gives CAISLVGTEAFF.